The next 30 T cell receptor beta chains were all read from a single sample in a study of blood T cell repertoires in COVID-19. Sequencing was performed with immunoSEQ multiplex PCR; in TCRdb, only in-frame clones are kept and a portion is missing. The profile shows some 190,000 clones, approximately 80% of them singletons. Sequencing input: peripheral blood. The receptor set was obtained from a man between 60 and 75 years old with acute or convalescent COVID-19.

CDR3: CASQPGDSNQPQHF. For the CDR3, the DNA is TGTGCCAGCCAGCCGGGTGACAGCAATCAGCCCCAGCATTTT. V is TRBV2 and J is TRBJ1-5; D remains unclear. Germline values: CDR1 SNHLY, CDR2 FYNNEI. V was pared by 8 bases and J by 1 base, with 12 bases between. The CDR3 covers 14 residues. The full variable domain, its missing parts supplied by reference TRBV2 and TRBJ1-5, is EPEVTQTPSHQVTQMGQEVILRCVPISNHLYFYWYRQILGQKVEFLVSFYNNEISEKSEIFDDQFSVERPDGSNFTLKIRSTKLEDSAMYFCASQPGDSNQPQHFGDGTRLSIL.

This chain connects TRBV5-6 to TRBJ1-1, with D possibly matching TRBD1 (5 bases). The CDR3 is made up of 13 amino acids. V was clipped by 1 base and J by 5 bases, with 9 bases between them. Germline CDR1 is SGHDT and CDR2 is YYEEEE. The CDR3 nucleotides are TGTGCCAGCAGCTTGAGGGGCAGGACTGAAGCTTTCTTT. Translation gives CASSLRGRTEAFF.

This clone has just a few counts. This sequence joins TRBV7-2 and TRBJ2-3; D is unclear. Germline V gene sequence: CDR1 SGHTA, CDR2 FQGNSA. The CDR3 consists of 14 residues. The V end was cut by 4 bases, the J end by 4 bases, with 12 bases between. The CDR3 DNA reads TGTGCCAGCAGCTCCCTAGGTCGGGCAGATACGCAGTATTTT. It is translated as CASSSLGRADTQYF.

The chain has TRBV10-3 and TRBJ2-7, with D perhaps TRBD1 (6 bases). The CDR3 contains 15 residues. Germline V gives CDR1 ENHRY, CDR2 SYGVKD. Trimming shortened V by 4 bases and J by 2 bases, and 15 bases separated the two germline ends. CDR3 sequence reads: CAISGVQGPAYEQYF. DNA of the CDR3: TGTGCCATCAGTGGGGTCCAGGGGCCAGCCTACGAGCAGTACTTC.

This chain's CDR3 is CAWFPGPGYGYTF. CDR3 in DNA: TGTGCCTGGTTCCCAGGGCCGGGCTATGGCTACACCTTC. The gene calls are TRBV30 and TRBJ1-2; D perhaps matches TRBD1 (5 bases). Germline V gives CDR1 GTSNPN, CDR2 SVGIG (reference sequence). The CDR3 extends over 13 amino acids. V lost 5 bases and J 4 bases, leaving 14 bases between the germline ends.

V is TRBV7-2 and J is TRBJ2-3; D call uncertain. The CDR3 sequence is 12 residues long. Deletions cut 1 base from V and 5 bases from J, with 4 bases between. CDR1 SGHTA and CDR2 FQGNSA come from the germline V gene. This CDR3 is CASSLVEDTQYF. Here the CDR3 DNA reads TGTGCCAGCAGCTTAGTAGAAGATACGCAGTATTTT.

The V gene is TRBV10-2, the J gene TRBJ2-4; 7 bases agree with TRBD2. J gave up 8 bases and V 2 bases, and 12 bases lay outside the gene matches. Germline V gene data show CDR1 as WSHSY and CDR2 as SAAADI. The CDR3 runs to 16 residues. The CDR3 coding sequence is TGCGCCAGCAGTGAGCGGGGGAGGGGACGAAGGGACATTCAGTACTTC. Its protein is CASSERGRGRRDIQYF.

This clone was picked up a small number of times. This chain connects TRBV10-3 to TRBJ2-3, with TRBD2 identical over 7 bases. J lost 0 bases, V lost 3 bases, and 6 bases had no gene match. Germline assignment: CDR1 ENHRY and CDR2 SYGVKD. The CDR3 length is 16 residues. The CDR3: CAISDSSGSSTDTQYF. DNA of the CDR3: TGTGCCATCAGTGACTCTAGCGGCTCTAGCACAGATACGCAGTATTTT.

CDR3 amino acids: CASTSMGGGVNTEAFF. For the CDR3, the DNA is TGCGCCAGCACCTCCATGGGAGGGGGAGTGAACACTGAAGCTTTCTTT. The J gene is TRBJ1-1, the V gene TRBV5-1; TRBD1 might be the D (6 bases). Germline CDR1 SGHRS, CDR2 YFSETQ. V lost 6 bases and J lost 0, with 18 bases in between. This CDR3 contains 16 residues.

V is TRBV5-1 and J is TRBJ1-1; D gene unclear. The CDR3 has 13 residues. CDR1 and CDR2 (germline): SGHRS, YFSETQ. The V end was cut by 1 base, the J end by 3 bases, with 7 bases between. The DNA of the CDR3 is TGCGCCAGCAGCTTGAAGCTGGACACTGAAGCTTTCTTT. Translating it yields CASSLKLDTEAFF.

The chain recombines TRBV2 with TRBJ1-2; weak D call: TRBD1 (5 bases). The length of the CDR3 is 13 residues. Germline V gene sequence: CDR1 SNHLY, CDR2 FYNNEI. Trimming shortened V by 4 bases and J by 6 bases, and 12 bases separated the two germline ends. The CDR3 DNA is TGTGCCAGCAGTGTGCAGGGAGGCGATGGCTACACCTTC. It codes for CASSVQGGDGYTF.

V usage is TRBV6-5 and J usage is TRBJ1-1; TRBD1 is a possible D gene (6 bases). Trimming stripped 2 bases from V and 4 bases from J, with 11 bases between. This CDR3 contains 14 residues. From germline, CDR1 is MNHEY and CDR2 SVGAGI. In DNA form, the CDR3 reads TGTGCCAGCAGTTACCTACAGGGCGTCACTGAAGCTTTCTTT. Protein: CASSYLQGVTEAFF.

The V gene is TRBV5-6, the J gene TRBJ2-5, with 8 bases fitting TRBD1. Germline V gene data show CDR1 as SGHDT and CDR2 as YYEEEE. Trimming took 4 bases from V and 3 from J; bases not matched to a gene: 5. The CDR3 sequence is 14 residues long. CDR3 bases: TGTGCCAGCAGCAGTGCAGGGGGCGAAGAGACCCAGTACTTC. Translating gives CASSSAGGEETQYF. Combining the CDR3 with reference TRBV5-6 and TRBJ2-5 gives the whole variable domain DAGVTQSPTHLIKTRGQQVTLRCSPKSGHDTVSWYQQALGQGPQFIFQYYEEEERQRGNFPDRFSGHQFPNYSSELNVNALLLGDSALYLCASSSAGGEETQYFGPGTRLLVL.

This clone was counted between two and nine times. V usage is TRBV9 and J usage is TRBJ1-1; D is perhaps TRBD1 (5 bases). This CDR3 spans 15 amino acids. Germline lookup yields CDR1 SGDLS and CDR2 YYNGEE. V was shortened by 4 bases and J by 6 bases, with 19 bases between the two germline ends. The CDR3 nucleotides read TGTGCCAGCAGCCCAACGACAGTAGGGAAAGCTGAAGCTTTCTTT. Translated: CASSPTTVGKAEAFF.

This sequence joins TRBV2 and TRBJ2-1; D may be TRBD1 (6 bases). Germline CDR1 and CDR2: SNHLY and FYNNEI. The CDR3 has 13 residues. The V gene lost 8 bases and the J gene lost 10 bases, with 18 bases spanning the gap. Here the CDR3 DNA reads TGTGCCAGCGGGGGCAGAACAGGTTTGGAGCAGTTCTTC. This encodes CASGGRTGLEQFF.

J is TRBJ2-5 and V is TRBV6-4, with 8 bases aligning to TRBD2. V dropped 0 bases and J dropped 5; count of bases not matched to a gene: 5. Germline CDR1 MRHNA, CDR2 SNTAGT. The CDR3 is 15 residues long. CDR3 nucleotides: TGTGCCAGCAGTGACTCGACGGGGGGGGTCGAGACCCAGTACTTC. This translates into CASSDSTGGVETQYF.

This chain links TRBV10-3 with TRBJ2-7; D is unresolved. The CDR3 is 13 amino acids. V was cut by 8 bases and J by 3 bases, with 14 bases left in between. Germline values: CDR1 ENHRY, CDR2 SYGVKD. CDR3 in DNA: TGTGCCATCCTAGGTGATCCGTACTACGAGCAGTACTTC. Protein product: CAILGDPYYEQYF.

V is TRBV28 and J is TRBJ2-1; 8 nucleotides agree with TRBD2. V lost 1 base, J lost 8 bases, and 10 bases stayed unmatched. There are 16 residues in the CDR3. From germline, CDR1 is MDHEN and CDR2 SYDVKM. CDR3 sequence: CASSLSSGSSPDEQFF. CDR3 sequence (DNA): TGTGCCAGCAGTTTATCCAGCGGGAGTTCACCCGATGAGCAGTTCTTC.

This clone has only one observation. This chain connects TRBV30 to TRBJ2-3; D remains unclear. V was trimmed by 0 bases and J by 2 bases, leaving 6 bases between them. The CDR3 has 13 residues. CDR1 and CDR2 (germline): GTSNPN, SVGIG (reference sequence). CDR3 protein: CAWSVSSTDTQYF. The CDR3 nucleotides read TGTGCCTGGAGTGTATCCTCCACAGATACGCAGTATTTT.

This chain connects TRBV19 to TRBJ2-3; perhaps TRBD1 as D (5 bases). This CDR3 spans 17 amino acids. In germline, CDR1 is LNHDA, CDR2 SQIVND (reference sequence). Deletions cut 6 bases from V and 2 bases from J, with 21 bases between. CDR3: CASRPLPSSRDTDTQYF. The CDR3 nucleotides are TGTGCCAGTAGACCCCTCCCCTCGTCCAGGGACACAGATACGCAGTATTTT.

This chain joins TRBV19 and TRBJ1-4; no firm D call. V lost 7 bases and J 7 bases, leaving 13 bases between the germline ends. Germline lookup yields CDR1 LNHDA and CDR2 SQIVND (reference sequence). CDR3 size: 13 residues. The CDR3 reads CASTPGFGEKLFF. In DNA form, the CDR3 reads TGTGCCAGTACCCCAGGCTTCGGTGAAAAACTGTTTTTT.

The gene calls are TRBV5-1 and TRBJ1-1; D is unclear. The CDR3 loop spans 12 amino acids. Germline values: CDR1 SGHRS, CDR2 YFSETQ. V lost 8 bases and J 2 bases, leaving 10 bases between the germline ends. The CDR3 DNA is TGCGCCAGTTCCCCCCCTAACACTGAAGCTTTCTTT. Translation gives CASSPPNTEAFF.

This clone was found once. The chain recombines TRBV29-1 with TRBJ2-1; the D gene is possibly TRBD2 (5 bases). Trimming took 8 bases from V and 2 from J, leaving 10 bases between them. CDR3 size: 12 residues. Germline CDR1 is SQVTM and CDR2 is ANQGSEA. CDR3 sequence: CSPLATYNEQFF. CDR3 bases: TGCAGCCCTCTAGCAACCTACAATGAGCAGTTCTTC.

This chain connects TRBV2 to TRBJ2-5; 10 bases are a match to TRBD2. The V gene end was trimmed by 6 bases and the J gene end by 2 bases; junction bases not matched to a gene: 9. The length of the CDR3 is 16 residues. Per the germline V gene, CDR1 is SNHLY and CDR2 is FYNNEI. This chain's CDR3 is CASSGLAVWLQETQYF. The CDR3 DNA is TGTGCCAGCAGCGGACTAGCGGTGTGGTTGCAAGAGACCCAGTACTTC.

This clone was observed once. The chain recombines TRBV11-3 with TRBJ2-1, with 7 bases fitting TRBD2. The CDR3 runs 15 residues. Germline CDR1 SGHNT, CDR2 YENEEA. Trimming at V came to 5 bases and at J to 0 bases, leaving 4 bases not matched to a gene. The CDR3 DNA sequence: TGTGCCAGCAGCCGAGCGGGAAACTCCTACAATGAGCAGTTCTTC. It specifies CASSRAGNSYNEQFF.

The chain joins TRBV27 to TRBJ2-3, with 8 bases fitting TRBD2. Germline V gene data show CDR1 as MNHEY and CDR2 as SMNVEV (reference sequence). This CDR3 comprises 15 residues. Losses at the gene ends were 6 bases for V and 5 bases for J; bases not matched to a gene: 10. This chain's CDR3 is CASRILAGTVDTQYF. The CDR3 region has the DNA TGTGCCAGCAGGATTTTAGCGGGAACGGTAGATACGCAGTATTTT.

V gene TRBV4-3 combines with J gene TRBJ2-3; TRBD2 aligns across 8 bases. In germline, CDR1 is LGHNA, CDR2 YSLEER. This CDR3 has 16 amino acids. The V segment lost 0 bases and the J segment 4 bases; nucleotides outside the gene matches: 6. The CDR3: CASSQDWAAGADTQYF. Written as DNA, the CDR3 is TGCGCCAGCAGCCAAGATTGGGCAGCGGGGGCAGATACGCAGTATTTT.

This chain joins TRBV7-2 and TRBJ1-3; maybe TRBD1 (5 bases). The germline V gene has CDR1 SGHTA and CDR2 FQGNSA. This CDR3 has 15 amino acids. V was clipped by 7 bases and J by 0 bases, with 13 bases between them. CDR3 bases: TGTGCCAGCAACCCGACAGCCCTCTCTGGAAACACCATATATTTT. Its protein product is CASNPTALSGNTIYF.

V usage is TRBV25-1 and J usage is TRBJ2-7; D call uncertain. Germline V gene sequence: CDR1 MGHDK, CDR2 SYGVNS. Trimming stripped 7 bases from V and 5 bases from J, with 15 bases between. There are 13 residues in the CDR3. The CDR3 sequence: CASISPLRDEQYF. The CDR3 nucleotides read TGTGCCAGCATCTCCCCCCTTCGGGACGAGCAGTACTTC.

The V and J genes are TRBV2 and TRBJ1-4, with TRBD1 as a possible D gene (6 bases). This CDR3 contains 15 residues. Germline values: CDR1 SNHLY, CDR2 FYNNEI. Trimming took off 8 bases at V and 0 bases at J, with 13 bases between the two ends. CDR3 DNA sequence: TGTGCCAGCGCCAGGGGTGGTTCAACTAATGAAAAACTGTTTTTT. Protein: CASARGGSTNEKLFF.